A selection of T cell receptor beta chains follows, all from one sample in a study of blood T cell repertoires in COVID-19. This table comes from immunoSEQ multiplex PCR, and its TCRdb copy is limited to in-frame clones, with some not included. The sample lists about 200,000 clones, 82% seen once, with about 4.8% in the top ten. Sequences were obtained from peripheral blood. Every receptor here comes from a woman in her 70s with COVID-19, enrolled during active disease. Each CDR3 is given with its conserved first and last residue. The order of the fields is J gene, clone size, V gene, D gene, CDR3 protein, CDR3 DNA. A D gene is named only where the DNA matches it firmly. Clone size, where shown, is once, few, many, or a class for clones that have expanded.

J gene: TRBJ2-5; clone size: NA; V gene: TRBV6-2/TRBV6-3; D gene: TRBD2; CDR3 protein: CASRYPRLAGDLETQYF; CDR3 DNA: TGTGCCAGCAGGTACCCTAGACTAGCGGGAGATTTGGAGACCCAGTACTTC
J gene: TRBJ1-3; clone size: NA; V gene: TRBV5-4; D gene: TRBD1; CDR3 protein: CASSWGTGLSGNTIYF; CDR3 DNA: TGTGCCAGCAGCTGGGGGACAGGCCTCTCTGGAAACACCATATATTTT
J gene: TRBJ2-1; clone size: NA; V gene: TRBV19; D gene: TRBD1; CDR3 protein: CATQTGGSSYNEQFF; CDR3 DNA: TGTGCCACCCAGACAGGGGGCTCCTCCTACAATGAGCAGTTCTTC
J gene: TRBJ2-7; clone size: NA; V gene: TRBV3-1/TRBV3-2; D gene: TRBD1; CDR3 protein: CASSQVFGTGLNEQYF; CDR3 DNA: TGTGCCAGCAGCCAAGTCTTCGGGACAGGCCTGAACGAGCAGTACTTC
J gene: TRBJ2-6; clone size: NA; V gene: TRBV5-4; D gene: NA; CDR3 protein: CASSFQGFANVLTF; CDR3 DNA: TGTGCCAGCAGCTTCCAGGGTTTTGCCAACGTCCTGACTTTC
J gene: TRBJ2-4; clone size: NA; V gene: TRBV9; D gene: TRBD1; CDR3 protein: CASSVEGAAKNIQYF; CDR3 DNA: TGTGCCAGCAGCGTAGAGGGGGCGGCCAAAAACATTCAGTACTTC
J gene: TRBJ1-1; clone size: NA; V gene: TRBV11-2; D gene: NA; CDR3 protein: CASTIDRRNTEAFF; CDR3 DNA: TGTGCCAGCACCATAGACAGGCGGAACACTGAAGCTTTCTTT
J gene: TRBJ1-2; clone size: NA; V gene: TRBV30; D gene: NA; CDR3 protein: CACSAGDNYGYTF; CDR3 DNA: TGTGCCTGTTCGGCGGGGGATAACTATGGCTACACCTTC
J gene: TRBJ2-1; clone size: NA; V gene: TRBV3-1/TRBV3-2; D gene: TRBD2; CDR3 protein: CASSHHTSGKTYNEQFF; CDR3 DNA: TGTGCCAGCAGCCACCACACTAGCGGGAAGACCTACAATGAGCAGTTCTTC
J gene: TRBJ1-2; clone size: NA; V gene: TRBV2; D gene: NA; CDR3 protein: CASRSNRKGSGYTF; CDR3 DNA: TGTGCCAGCAGGTCAAACAGGAAGGGTTCGGGCTACACCTTC
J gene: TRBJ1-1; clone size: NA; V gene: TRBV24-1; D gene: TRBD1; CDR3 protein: CATSGTGGDTEAFF; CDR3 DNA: TGTGCCACCAGCGGGACAGGGGGAGATACTGAAGCTTTCTTT
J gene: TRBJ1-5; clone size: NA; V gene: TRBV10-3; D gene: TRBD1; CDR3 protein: CAIAPGTGDNQPQHF; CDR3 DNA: TGTGCCATAGCTCCGGGGACAGGGGACAATCAGCCCCAGCATTTT
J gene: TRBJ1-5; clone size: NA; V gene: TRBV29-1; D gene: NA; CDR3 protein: CSVTGPNQPQHF; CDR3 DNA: TGCAGCGTCACAGGCCCGAATCAGCCCCAGCATTTT
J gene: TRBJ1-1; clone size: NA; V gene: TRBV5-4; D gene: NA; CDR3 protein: CASSLGNRGGITEAFF; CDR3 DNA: TGTGCCAGCAGCTTAGGAAATAGGGGGGGAATCACTGAAGCTTTCTTT
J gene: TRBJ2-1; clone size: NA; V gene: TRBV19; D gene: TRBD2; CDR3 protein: CASSAPPGLGARDEQFF; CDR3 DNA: TGTGCCAGTAGTGCCCCTCCGGGACTAGGGGCGAGGGATGAGCAGTTCTTC
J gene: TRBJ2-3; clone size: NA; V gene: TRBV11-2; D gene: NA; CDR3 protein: CASSLGVEGSPPHTQYF; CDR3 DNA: TGTGCCAGCAGCTTAGGGGTTGAGGGTTCCCCTCCTCATACGCAGTATTTT
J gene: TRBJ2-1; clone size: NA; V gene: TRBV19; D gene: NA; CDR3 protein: CASSINGREFF; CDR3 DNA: TGTGCCAGTAGTATAAACGGGAGAGAGTTCTTC
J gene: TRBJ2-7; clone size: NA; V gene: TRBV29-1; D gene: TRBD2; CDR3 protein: CSVTTTSGTPYEQYF; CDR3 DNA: TGCAGCGTTACTACAACTAGCGGAACCCCCTACGAGCAGTACTTC
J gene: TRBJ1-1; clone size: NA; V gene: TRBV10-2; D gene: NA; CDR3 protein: CASSENSGTAEAFF; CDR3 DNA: TGCGCCAGCAGTGAGAACTCGGGGACTGCTGAAGCTTTCTTT
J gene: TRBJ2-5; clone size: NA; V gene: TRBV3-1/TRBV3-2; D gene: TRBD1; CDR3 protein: CASSQRTGGRGETQYF; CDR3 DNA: TGTGCCAGCAGCCAGAGGACAGGGGGAAGGGGAGAGACCCAGTACTTC
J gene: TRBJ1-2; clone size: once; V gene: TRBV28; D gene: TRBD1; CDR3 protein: CASRLGPGQQYGYTF; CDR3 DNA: TGTGCCAGCAGGCTGGGGCCGGGACAGCAGTATGGCTACACCTTC
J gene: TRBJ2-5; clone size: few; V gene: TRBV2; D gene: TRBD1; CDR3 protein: CARTTGLGETQYF; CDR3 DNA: TGTGCCAGGACGACAGGGTTGGGGGAGACCCAGTACTTC